This entry is about one T cell receptor (beta chain). The antigen is undetermined. After 5'RACE with constant-segment primers, TCR alpha and TCR beta cDNA libraries carrying sample barcodes and UMIs were obtained. TCRdb itself ran the 5' RACE reads through MiXCR, one entry per CDR3 protein. The sample holds about 350,000 distinct CDR3 sequences; around 15% are singletons and the top ten take 20% to 25%. The CDR3 is 15 residues long. In germline, CDR1 is SGHVS, CDR2 FNYEAQ. V shed 3 bases, J shed 4 bases, and the junction held 6 bases outside the gene matches. This entry comes from a study of T-cell memory formation after mild COVID-19. Whole-study results and caveats: Clones shrinking from day 15 to 85 showed even CD4/CD8 mixes; later expanders tilted CD4+. A subset of responding clones appeared in pre-infection memory, suggesting cross-reactive memory joined.

This rearrangement joins TRBV7-6 to TRBJ1-5; TRBD1 aligns across 7 bases. This receptor was taken from a man between 18 and 35 years old who had mild COVID-19 (a few samples of this study predate the infection). Cell type and time point are not known. Sequenced material: PBMCs or a T cell subset sorted from them (not recorded which). The CDR3 reads CASSLGAGGNQPQHF. The CDR3, as DNA: TGTGCCAGCAGCTTGGGGGCAGGGGGGAATCAGCCCCAGCATTTT.